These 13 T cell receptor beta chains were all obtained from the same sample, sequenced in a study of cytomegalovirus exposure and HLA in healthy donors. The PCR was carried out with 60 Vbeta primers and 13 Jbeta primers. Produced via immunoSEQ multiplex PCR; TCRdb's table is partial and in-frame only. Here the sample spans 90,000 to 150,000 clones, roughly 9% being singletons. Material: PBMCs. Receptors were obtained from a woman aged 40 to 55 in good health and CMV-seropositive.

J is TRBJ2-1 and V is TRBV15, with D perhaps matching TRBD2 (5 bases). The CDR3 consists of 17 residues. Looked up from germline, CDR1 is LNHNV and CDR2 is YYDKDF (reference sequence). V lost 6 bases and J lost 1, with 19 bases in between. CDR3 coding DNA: TGTGCCACCAGAATCATCGGAGGTTTGAGGTCCTACAATGAGCAGTTCTTC. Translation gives CATRIIGGLRSYNEQFF.

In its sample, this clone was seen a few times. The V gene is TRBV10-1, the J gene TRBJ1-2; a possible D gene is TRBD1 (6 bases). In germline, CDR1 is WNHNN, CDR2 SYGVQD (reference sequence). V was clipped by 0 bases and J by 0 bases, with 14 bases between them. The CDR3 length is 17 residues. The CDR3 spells CASSESRKDSPNYGYTF. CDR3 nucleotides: TGCGCCAGCAGTGAGTCGAGAAAGGACAGCCCTAACTATGGCTACACCTTC.

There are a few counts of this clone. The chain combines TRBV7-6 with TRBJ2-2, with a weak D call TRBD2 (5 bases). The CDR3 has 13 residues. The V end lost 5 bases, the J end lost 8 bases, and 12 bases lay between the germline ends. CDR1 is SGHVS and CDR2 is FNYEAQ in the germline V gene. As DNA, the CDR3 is TGTGCCAGCAGCATTCTAGCTAGGGGGGAGCTGTTTTTT. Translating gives CASSILARGELFF.

The DNA for the CDR3 is TGTGCCAGCACCCAGGGAGATACGCAGTATTTT. Residues: CASTQGDTQYF. The rearrangement links TRBV27 to TRBJ2-3; D is possibly TRBD1 (5 bases). Germline loops: CDR1 MNHEY, CDR2 SMNVEV (reference sequence). CDR3 size: 11 residues. With 7 bases removed from V and 5 bases from J, the gap between germline ends came to 7 bases.

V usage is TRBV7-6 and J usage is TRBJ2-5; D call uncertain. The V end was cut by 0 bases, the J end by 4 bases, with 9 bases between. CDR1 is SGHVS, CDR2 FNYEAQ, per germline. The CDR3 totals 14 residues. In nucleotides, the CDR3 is TGTGCCAGCAGCTTAGCGGGCTGGGTAGAGACCCAGTACTTC. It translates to CASSLAGWVETQYF.

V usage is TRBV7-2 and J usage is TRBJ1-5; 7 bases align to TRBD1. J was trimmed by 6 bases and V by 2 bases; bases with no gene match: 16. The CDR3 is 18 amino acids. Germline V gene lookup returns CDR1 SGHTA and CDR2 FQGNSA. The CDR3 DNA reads TGTGCCAGCAGCTTAAGGACAGGAGACTCCACGAACAGTCAGCCCCAGCATTTT. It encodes CASSLRTGDSTNSQPQHF.

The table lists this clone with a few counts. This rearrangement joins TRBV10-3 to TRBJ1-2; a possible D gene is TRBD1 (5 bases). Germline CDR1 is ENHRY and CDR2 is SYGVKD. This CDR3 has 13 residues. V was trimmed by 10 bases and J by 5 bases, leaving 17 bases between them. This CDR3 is CATRAFEKYGYTF. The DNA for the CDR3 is TGTGCCACCAGGGCCTTCGAAAAGTATGGCTACACCTTC.

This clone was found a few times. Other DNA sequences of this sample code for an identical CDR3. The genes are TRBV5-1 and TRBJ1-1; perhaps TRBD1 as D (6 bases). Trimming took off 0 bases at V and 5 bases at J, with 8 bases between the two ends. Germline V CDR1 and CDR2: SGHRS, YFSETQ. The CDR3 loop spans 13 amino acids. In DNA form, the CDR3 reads TGCGCCAGCAGCTTGGCCCAGGGGACTGAAGCTTTCTTT. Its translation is CASSLAQGTEAFF. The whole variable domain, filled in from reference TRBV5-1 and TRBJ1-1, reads KAGVTQTPRYLIKTRGQQVTLSCSPISGHRSVSWYQQTPGQGLQFLFEYFSETQRNKGNFPGRFSGRQFSNSRSEMNVSTLELGDSALYLCASSLAQGTEAFFGQGTRLTVV.

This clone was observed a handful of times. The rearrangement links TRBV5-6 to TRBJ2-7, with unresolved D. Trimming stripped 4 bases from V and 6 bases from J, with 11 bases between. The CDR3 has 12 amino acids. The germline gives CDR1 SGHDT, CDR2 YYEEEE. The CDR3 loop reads CASSIPGGEQYF. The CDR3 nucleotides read TGTGCCAGCAGCATCCCGGGTGGCGAGCAGTACTTC.

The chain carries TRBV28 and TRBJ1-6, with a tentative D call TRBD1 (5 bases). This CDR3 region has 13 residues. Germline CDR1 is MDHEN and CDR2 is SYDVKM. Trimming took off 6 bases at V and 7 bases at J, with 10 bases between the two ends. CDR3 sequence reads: CASSLRQNSPLHF. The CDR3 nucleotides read TGTGCCAGCAGCCTGAGACAGAATTCACCCCTCCACTTT.

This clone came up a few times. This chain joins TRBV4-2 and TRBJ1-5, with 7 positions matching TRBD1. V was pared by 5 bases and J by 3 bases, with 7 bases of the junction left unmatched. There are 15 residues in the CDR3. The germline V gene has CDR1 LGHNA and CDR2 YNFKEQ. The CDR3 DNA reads TGTGCCAGCAGCTACGGACAGGCGACCAATCAGCCCCAGCATTTT. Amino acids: CASSYGQATNQPQHF.

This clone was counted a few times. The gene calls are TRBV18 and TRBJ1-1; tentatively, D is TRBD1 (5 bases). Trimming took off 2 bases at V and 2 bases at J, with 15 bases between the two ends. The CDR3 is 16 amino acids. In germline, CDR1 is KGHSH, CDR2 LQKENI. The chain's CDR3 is CASSPLQSRVNTEAFF. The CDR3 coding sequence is TGTGCCAGCTCACCATTACAAAGCAGGGTAAACACTGAAGCTTTCTTT.

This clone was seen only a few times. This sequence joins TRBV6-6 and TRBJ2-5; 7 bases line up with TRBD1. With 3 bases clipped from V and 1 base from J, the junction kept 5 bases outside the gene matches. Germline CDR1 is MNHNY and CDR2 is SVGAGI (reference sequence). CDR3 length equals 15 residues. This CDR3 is CASSYSGQAQETQYF. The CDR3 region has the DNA TGTGCCAGCAGTTATTCAGGACAGGCCCAAGAGACCCAGTACTTC.